This TCR beta chain was sequenced in a study of blood T cell repertoires in COVID-19. Repertoires were generated with immunoSEQ multiplex PCR, while TCRdb's copy carries only in-frame clones and drops some. The sample consists of roughly 200,000 clones, around 95% of them appearing once. This CDR3 has 13 residues. Germline loops: CDR1 KGHSH, CDR2 LQKENI. V lost 6 bases, J lost 3 bases, and 11 bases lay in between. Sequencing used peripheral blood. This receptor was obtained from a man between 25 and 39 years old with COVID-19, enrolled during active disease. This chain uses TRBV18 with TRBJ1-1; D is perhaps TRBD1 (5 bases). This CDR3 reads CASSRAGDTEAFF. CDR3 nucleotide sequence: TGTGCCAGCTCCAGGGCGGGGGACACTGAAGCTTTCTTT.